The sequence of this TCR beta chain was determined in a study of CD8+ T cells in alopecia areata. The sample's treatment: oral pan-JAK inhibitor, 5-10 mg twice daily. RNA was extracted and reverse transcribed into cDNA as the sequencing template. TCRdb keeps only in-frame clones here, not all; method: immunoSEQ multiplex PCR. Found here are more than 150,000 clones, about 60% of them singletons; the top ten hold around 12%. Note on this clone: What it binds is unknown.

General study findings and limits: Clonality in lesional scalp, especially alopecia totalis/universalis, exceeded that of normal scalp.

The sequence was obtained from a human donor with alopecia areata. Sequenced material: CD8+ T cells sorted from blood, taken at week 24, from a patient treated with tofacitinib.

The CDR3 nucleotides are TGTGCCAGCAGTTTCTACGAATCTGGGGCCAACGTCCTGACTTTC. This codes for CASSFYESGANVLTF. The chain employs TRBV6-5 and TRBJ2-6; D gene uncertain. The V end was cut by 4 bases, the J end by 1 base, with 8 bases between. Germline lookup yields CDR1 MNHEY and CDR2 SVGAGI. The CDR3 loop spans 15 amino acids.